This T cell receptor beta chain was captured by sequencing in a study of T cell repertoires in cytomegalovirus infection. As for the study in general: Carrying CMV and the relevant HLA type showed in public TCR beta signatures.

CDR1 is MDHEN and CDR2 is SYDVKM in the germline V gene. The CDR3 spans 14 residues. V gave up 5 bases and J gave up 5 bases, with 12 bases separating them. This clonotype appeared many times. Its antigen is unidentified. Study-level points and caveats: HLA-C-restricted CMV-specific TCR beta clonotypes prevailed in the ex vivo response.

TCRdb reprocessed the reads via MiXCR and lists one record per CDR3 protein. This sample has some 700,000 distinct CDR3 sequences, with about a third found just once. Sequenced input: PBMCs. The source of this sequence is a human donor in good health (CMV status not recorded). Some clones in this sample may be carry-over from other donors' samples. The chain links TRBV28 to TRBJ1-4; D unclear. This CDR3 is CASSAQPLNEKLFF. The CDR3 DNA reads as TGTGCCAGCAGTGCACAGCCTTTAAATGAAAAACTGTTTTTT.